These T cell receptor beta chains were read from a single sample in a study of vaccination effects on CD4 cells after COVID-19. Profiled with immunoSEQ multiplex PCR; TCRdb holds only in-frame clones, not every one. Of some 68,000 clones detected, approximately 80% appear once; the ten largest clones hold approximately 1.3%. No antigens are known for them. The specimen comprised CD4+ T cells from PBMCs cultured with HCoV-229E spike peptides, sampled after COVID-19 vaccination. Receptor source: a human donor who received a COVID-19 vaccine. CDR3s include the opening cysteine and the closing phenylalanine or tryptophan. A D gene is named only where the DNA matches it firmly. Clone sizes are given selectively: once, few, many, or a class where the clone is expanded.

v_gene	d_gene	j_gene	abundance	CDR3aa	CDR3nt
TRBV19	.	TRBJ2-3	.	CASSIVQGPDTQYF	TGTGCCAGTAGTATAGTGCAAGGCCCAGATACGCAGTATTTT
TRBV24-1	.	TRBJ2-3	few	CATGRNTDTQYF	TGTGCCACCGGCAGGAACACAGATACGCAGTATTTT
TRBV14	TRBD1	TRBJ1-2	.	CASSPGQGALGYTF	TGTGCCAGCAGCCCAGGACAGGGGGCATTGGGCTACACCTTC
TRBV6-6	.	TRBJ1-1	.	CASSTNRRSHTEAFF	TGTGCCAGCAGTACGAACAGGAGATCACACACTGAAGCTTTCTTT
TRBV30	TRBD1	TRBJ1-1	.	CACHPGQSTEAFF	TGTGCTTGCCACCCGGGACAGAGCACTGAAGCTTTCTTT
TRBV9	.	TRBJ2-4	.	CASSVDLGGGYIQYF	TGTGCCAGCAGCGTAGATTTGGGCGGAGGGTACATTCAGTACTTC
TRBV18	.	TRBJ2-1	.	CASYRAGAGNEQFF	TGTGCCAGCTACCGAGCAGGGGCTGGAAATGAGCAGTTCTTC
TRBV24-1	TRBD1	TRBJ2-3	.	CATSEADRGGTDTQYF	TGTGCCACCAGTGAGGCCGACAGGGGGGGCACAGATACGCAGTATTTT
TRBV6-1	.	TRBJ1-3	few	CASSEHTSGSGNTIYF	TGTGCCAGCAGTGAACACACGTCCGGCTCTGGAAACACCATATATTTT
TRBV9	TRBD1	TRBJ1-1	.	CASSVYGTGVGVTEAFF	TGTGCCAGCAGCGTATATGGGACAGGGGTGGGAGTAACTGAAGCTTTCTTT
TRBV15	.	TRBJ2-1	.	CATSRGSGGGGEQFF	TGTGCCACCAGCAGAGGGTCAGGGGGCGGGGGTGAGCAGTTCTTC
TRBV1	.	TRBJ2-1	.	CTSSQESGTGPPNEQFF	TGCACCAGCAGCCAAGAAAGCGGGACAGGGCCGCCCAATGAGCAGTTCTTC
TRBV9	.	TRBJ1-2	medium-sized	CASSVVGGFYGYTF	TGTGCCAGCAGCGTAGTCGGCGGCTTTTATGGCTACACCTTC
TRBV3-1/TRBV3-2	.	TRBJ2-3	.	CASSQDRVAGDTQYF	TGTGCCAGCAGCCAAGATAGGGTCGCGGGAGATACGCAGTATTTT
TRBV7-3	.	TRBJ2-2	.	CASSPRNTGELFF	TGTGCCAGCAGCCCGCGAAACACCGGGGAGCTGTTTTTT
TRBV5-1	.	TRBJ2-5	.	CASSPNLMQETQYF	TGCGCCAGCAGCCCTAATCTCATGCAAGAGACCCAGTACTTC
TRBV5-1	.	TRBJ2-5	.	CASSLRPSTTSETQYF	TGCGCCAGCAGCTTGAGACCGTCGACGACTTCAGAGACCCAGTACTTC
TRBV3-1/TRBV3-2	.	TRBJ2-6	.	CASSHTGATSGANVLTF	TGTGCCAGCAGCCATACCGGTGCCACCTCTGGGGCCAACGTCCTGACTTTC
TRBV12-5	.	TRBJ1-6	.	CASGPERGQNSPLHF	TGTGCTAGTGGTCCCGAACGCGGACAGAATTCACCCCTCCACTTT
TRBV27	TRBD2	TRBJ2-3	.	CASSLTSGGDTQYF	TGTGCCAGCAGTTTAACTAGCGGGGGGGATACGCAGTATTTT
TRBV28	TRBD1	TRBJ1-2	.	CASSLRQGAIRDGYTF	TGTGCCAGCAGTTTAAGGCAGGGGGCGATTCGGGATGGCTACACCTTC
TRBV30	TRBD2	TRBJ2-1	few	CAWSVTGFGLAGPNEQFF	TGTGCCTGGAGTGTAACGGGGTTCGGACTAGCGGGACCCAATGAGCAGTTCTTC
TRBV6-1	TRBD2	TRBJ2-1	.	CASSEMAGVFYNEQFF	TGTGCCAGCAGTGAAATGGCGGGGGTTTTCTACAATGAGCAGTTCTTC
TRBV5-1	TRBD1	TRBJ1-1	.	CASSLIRDRASEAFF	TGCGCCAGCAGCCTTATCCGGGACAGGGCTTCTGAAGCTTTCTTT
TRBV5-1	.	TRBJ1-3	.	CASSSFGDSGNTIYF	TGCGCCAGCAGCTCCTTCGGAGACTCTGGAAACACCATATATTTT
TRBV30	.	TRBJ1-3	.	CAWRQKGTGNTIYF	TGTGCCTGGCGCCAGAAGGGGACGGGTAACACCATATATTTT
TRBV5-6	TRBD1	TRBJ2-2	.	CASSPGTGYSNTGELFF	TGTGCCAGCAGCCCGGGGACAGGGTATTCAAACACCGGGGAGCTGTTTTTT
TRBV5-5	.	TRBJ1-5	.	CASSLGSNQPQHF	TGTGCCAGCAGCTTGGGTAGCAATCAGCCCCAGCATTTT
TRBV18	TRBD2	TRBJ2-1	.	CASSPSGGATNEQFF	TGTGCCAGCTCACCGAGCGGGGGGGCAACCAATGAGCAGTTCTTC
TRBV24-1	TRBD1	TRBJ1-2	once	CATSDTGTGGYGYTF	TGTGCCACCAGTGATACCGGGACAGGAGGCTATGGCTACACCTTC
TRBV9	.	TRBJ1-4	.	CASSLSPGSAEKLFF	TGTGCCAGCAGCCTCAGTCCGGGCTCCGCTGAAAAACTGTTTTTT
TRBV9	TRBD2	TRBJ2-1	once	CASSVGGGLAGVILYNEQFF	TGTGCCAGCAGCGTAGGAGGCGGGCTAGCGGGGGTTATTCTCTACAATGAGCAGTTCTTC
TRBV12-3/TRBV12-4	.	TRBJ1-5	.	CASSLREFQPQHF	TGTGCCAGCAGTTTGAGGGAGTTTCAGCCCCAGCATTTT
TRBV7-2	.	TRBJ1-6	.	CASSPPFNSPLHF	TGTGCCAGCAGCCCTCCCTTTAATTCACCCCTCCACTTT
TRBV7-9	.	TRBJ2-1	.	CASSPQGGGNEQFF	TGTGCCAGCAGCCCACAGGGTGGAGGCAATGAGCAGTTCTTC
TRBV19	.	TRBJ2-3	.	CATTGHISTDTQYF	TGTGCCACCACCGGGCATATTAGCACAGATACGCAGTATTTT
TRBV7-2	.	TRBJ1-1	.	CASTHRWMNTEAFF	TGTGCCAGCACCCACAGGTGGATGAACACTGAAGCTTTCTTT
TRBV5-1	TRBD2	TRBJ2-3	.	CASSWGLAGGSTDTQYF	TGCGCCAGCAGCTGGGGACTAGCGGGGGGGAGCACAGATACGCAGTATTTT
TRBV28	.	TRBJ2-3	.	CASSFPASGTDTQYF	TGTGCCAGCAGTTTCCCCGCTAGCGGCACAGATACGCAGTATTTT
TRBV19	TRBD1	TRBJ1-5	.	CASRATGGAQNQPQHF	TGTGCCAGTAGGGCGACAGGGGGCGCACAAAATCAGCCCCAGCATTTT
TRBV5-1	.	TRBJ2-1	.	CASSFGSASYNEQFF	TGCGCCAGCAGCTTTGGTAGTGCATCCTACAATGAGCAGTTCTTC
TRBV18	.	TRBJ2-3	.	CASSPVSRADTQYF	TGTGCCAGCTCACCCGTATCCAGAGCAGATACGCAGTATTTT
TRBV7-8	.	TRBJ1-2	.	CASSLARTAYGYTF	TGTGCCAGCAGCTTAGCGCGGACAGCCTATGGCTACACCTTC
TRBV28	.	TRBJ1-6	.	CASSPGGSYNSPLHF	TGTGCCAGCAGTCCAGGAGGCAGCTATAATTCACCCCTCCACTTT
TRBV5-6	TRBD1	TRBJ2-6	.	CASSLDRGWPGANVLTF	TGTGCCAGCAGCCTGGACAGGGGATGGCCTGGGGCCAACGTCCTGACTTTC
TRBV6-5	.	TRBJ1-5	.	CASSRIANQPQHF	TGTGCCAGCAGTCGGATTGCCAATCAGCCCCAGCATTTT
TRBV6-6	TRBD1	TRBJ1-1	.	CASSYSQGAPEAFF	TGTGCCAGCAGTTACTCACAGGGGGCCCCTGAAGCTTTCTTT
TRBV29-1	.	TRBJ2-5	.	CSVAGGGTPKETQYF	TGCAGCGTCGCCGGTGGAGGGACCCCGAAAGAGACCCAGTACTTC
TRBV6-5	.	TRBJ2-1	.	CASSLGTVYNEQFF	TGTGCCAGCAGTTTGGGGACCGTCTACAATGAGCAGTTCTTC
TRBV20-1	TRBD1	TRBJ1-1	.	CSARTGEAFF	TGCAGTGCCAGGACAGGCGAAGCTTTCTTT
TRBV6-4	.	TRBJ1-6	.	CASGQGNSPLHF	TGTGCCAGCGGCCAGGGTAACTCACCCCTCCACTTT
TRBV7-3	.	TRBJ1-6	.	CASSVQGRNSPLHF	TGTGCCAGCAGCGTACAGGGTAGGAATTCACCCCTCCACTTT
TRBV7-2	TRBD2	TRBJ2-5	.	CASSLGRSGGQETQYF	TGTGCCAGCAGCTTAGGACGCTCGGGGGGGCAGGAGACCCAGTACTTC
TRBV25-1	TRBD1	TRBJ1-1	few	CASSDSRDRGQAFF	TGTGCCAGCAGTGATTCCCGGGACAGGGGGCAAGCTTTCTTT
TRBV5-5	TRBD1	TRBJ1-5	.	CASSRDRGGNQPQHF	TGTGCCAGCAGCCGGGACAGGGGGGGCAATCAGCCCCAGCATTTT
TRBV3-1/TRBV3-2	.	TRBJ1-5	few	CASSRTANQPQHF	TGTGCCAGCAGCCGGACAGCAAATCAGCCCCAGCATTTT
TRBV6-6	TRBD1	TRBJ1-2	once	CASEGAGQGWGYTF	TGTGCCAGCGAGGGTGCTGGACAGGGTTGGGGCTACACCTTC
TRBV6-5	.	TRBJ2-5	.	CASRKGGETQYF	TGTGCCAGCAGAAAGGGGGGGGAGACCCAGTACTTC
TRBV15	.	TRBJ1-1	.	CATSREANTEAFF	TGTGCCACCAGCAGGGAGGCGAACACTGAAGCTTTCTTT